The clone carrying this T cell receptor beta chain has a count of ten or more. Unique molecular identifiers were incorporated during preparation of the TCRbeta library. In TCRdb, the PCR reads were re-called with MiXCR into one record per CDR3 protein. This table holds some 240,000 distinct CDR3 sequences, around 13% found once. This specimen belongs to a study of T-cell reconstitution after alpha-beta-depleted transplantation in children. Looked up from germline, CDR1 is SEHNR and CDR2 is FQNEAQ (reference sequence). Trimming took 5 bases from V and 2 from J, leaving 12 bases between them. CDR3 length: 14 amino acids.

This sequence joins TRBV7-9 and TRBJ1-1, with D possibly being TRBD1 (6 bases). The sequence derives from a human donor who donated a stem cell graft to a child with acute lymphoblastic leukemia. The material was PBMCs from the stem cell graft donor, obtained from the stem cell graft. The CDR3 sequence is CASSPPRGNTEAFF. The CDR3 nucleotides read TGTGCCAGCAGCCCGCCCAGGGGTAACACTGAAGCTTTCTTT.